The 17 T cell receptor beta chains below all came from one sample that was sequenced in a study of tumor-infiltrating lymphocytes in oesophageal squamous cell carcinoma. TCRdb re-called the PCR reads with MiXCR, one entry per CDR3 protein. Counted here are some 22,000 distinct CDR3 sequences, 36% occurring once; the ten biggest clones make up 12%. The specimen sequenced was esophageal tumor tissue. These receptors all stem from a male donor with esophageal squamous cell carcinoma.

This clonotype has at least ten counts. One end of the junction does not line up with germline, which may come from a read error. This chain uses TRBV10-3 with TRBJ1-1; 9 bases fit TRBD1. Germline loops: CDR1 ENHRY, CDR2 SYGVKD. This CDR3 contains 14 residues. In DNA form, the CDR3 reads TGTGCCATAACAGGGGGCCCCATGAACGCTGAAGCTTTCTTT. Residues: CAITGGPMNAEAFF.

The CDR3 DNA follows: TGTGCCAGCAGCCGAGACGGACTAGCGGGAGGGGCCTACAATGAGCAGTTCTTC. This sequence encodes CASSRDGLAGGAYNEQFF. The J gene is TRBJ2-5, the V gene TRBV3-1; 15 bases line up with TRBD2. TRBJ2-1 matches the DNA end more closely, so the J call is doubtful. The CDR3 spans 18 residues. Germline V gene data show CDR1 as LGHDT and CDR2 as YNNKEL (reference sequence).

The V call is TRBV7-8, the J call TRBJ2-5, with D possibly matching TRBD2 (5 bases). V lost 5 bases and J lost 5, with 21 bases in between. The germline CDR1 and CDR2 sequences are SGHVS and FQNEAQ. The CDR3 runs 16 residues. CDR3 amino acids: CASSHYEGLPGETQYF. As DNA, the CDR3 is TGTGCCAGCAGCCATTATGAAGGACTTCCCGGGGAGACCCAGTACTTC.

The chain couples TRBV20-1 to TRBJ2-4; weak D call: TRBD2 (5 bases). The last part of the DNA fits TRBJ2-7 better; the J call may be wrong. The CDR3 extends over 14 amino acids. Germline lookup yields CDR1 DFQATT and CDR2 SNEGSKA (reference sequence). For the CDR3, the DNA is TGCAGTGCTAGAGATCCACGGGAATACTACGAGCAGTACTTC. Its translation: CSARDPREYYEQYF.

This clonotype was seen a few times. A much larger clone lies one base from this, so it may be a read error. The CDR3 does not end in the conserved phenylalanine or tryptophan, so this is likely a read error. This sequence joins TRBV7-2 and TRBJ2-5; no firm D call. The J call is uncertain, as TRBJ2-1 better fits the DNA end. Germline V gene lookup returns CDR1 SGHTA and CDR2 FQGNSA. CDR3 length: 12 residues. The CDR3 coding sequence is TGTGCCAGCAGCTCTGCTGGCCTGGAGCAGTTCTCC. Translated: CASSSAGLEQFS.

CDR3 amino acids: CAISKTSDLDNEQFF. CDR3 bases: TGTGCCATCAGCAAGACTAGCGATTTAGACAATGAGCAGTTCTTC. The chain uses TRBV10-3 and TRBJ2-1; 8 nucleotides line up with TRBD2. Unmatched junction bases numbered 9, after V lost 6 bases and J lost 5 bases. Germline assignment: CDR1 ENHRY and CDR2 SYGVKD. There are 15 residues in the CDR3.

On this clonotype: This may be a read error, as it is one base from a much larger clone. The chain recombines TRBV6-8 with TRBJ2-1; 11 nucleotides line up with TRBD1. This CDR3 contains 17 residues. CDR1 MNHGY and CDR2 SAAAGT come from the germline V gene. The ends lost 5 bases at V and 13 bases at J; junction bases unmatched: 19. The DNA for the CDR3 is TGTGCCAGCAGTCCCCTGGGGGACAGGGGGAGAATGGGGACCCAGTTCTTC. This sequence encodes CASSPLGDRGRMGTQFF.

The chain is built from TRBV11-3 and TRBJ2-4, with TRBD2 identical over 10 bases. The end of the DNA is better explained by TRBJ2-1, so the J call may be wrong. Germline loops: CDR1 SGHNT, CDR2 YENEEA. There are 15 residues in the CDR3. CDR3 in amino acids: CASSPGRAGGNEQFF. CDR3 DNA sequence: TGTGCCAGCAGCCCGGGACGAGCGGGAGGGAACGAGCAGTTCTTC.

The genes are TRBV28 and TRBJ2-4, with D uncertain. The DNA end favors TRBJ2-7, so the J call may be wrong. Germline V gene lookup returns CDR1 MDHEN and CDR2 SYDVKM. The CDR3 has 13 amino acids. CDR3 in amino acids: CASGPTQTYEQYF. In DNA, the CDR3 is TGTGCCAGCGGTCCGACTCAGACCTACGAGCAGTACTTC.

This clonotype was picked up a small number of times. Its ends do not fully match the called genes, so a read error is possible. The rearrangement uses TRBV7-7 and TRBJ2-1; possible D gene TRBD1, 6 bases. CDR3 length equals 15 residues. Germline loops: CDR1 SSHAT, CDR2 FNYEAQ (reference sequence). CDR3 protein: CASSLFFAGENEQFF. CDR3 DNA: TGTGCTAGCAGCTTATTTTTTGCAGGGGAAAATGAGCAGTTCTTC.

The table lists this clonotype with many counts. This sequence joins TRBV5-1 and TRBJ2-7; no clear D gene. The V end was cut by 4 bases, the J end by 1 base, with 9 bases between. This CDR3 spans 13 amino acids. Germline V gene lookup returns CDR1 SGHRS and CDR2 YFSETQ. CDR3 sequence reads: CASSAGPSYEQYF. CDR3 nucleotide sequence: TGCGCCAGCAGCGCAGGACCTTCCTACGAGCAGTACTTC.

V is TRBV4-1 and J is TRBJ1-2, with 9 bases matching TRBD1. The CDR3 loop spans 16 amino acids. Germline values: CDR1 MGHRA, CDR2 YSYEKL. V trimming: 0 bases; J trimming: 8 bases; junction bases outside the gene matches: 10. CDR3 sequence reads: CASSQDPGQGILGYTF. Here the CDR3 DNA reads TGCGCCAGCAGCCAAGACCCGGGACAGGGTATACTGGGCTACACCTTC.

This rearrangement joins TRBV18 to TRBJ1-2; D is unclear. The CDR3 contains 13 residues. Germline V gene sequence: CDR1 KGHSH, CDR2 LQKENI. V was trimmed by 0 bases and J by 5 bases, leaving 7 bases between them. CDR3 DNA: TGTGCCAGCTCACCACCGGAAGCGTATGGCTACACCTTC. The encoded protein is CASSPPEAYGYTF.

The rearrangement joins TRBV19 to TRBJ2-1; 15 bases line up with TRBD2. Per germline, CDR1 LNHDA and CDR2 SQIVND (reference sequence). Unmatched junction bases numbered 22, after V lost 5 bases and J lost 8 bases. This CDR3 is built from 21 residues. As DNA, the CDR3 is TGTGCCAGTAGTTATTCCCGGACTAGCGGGAGGGCCGGTCTATCCCTCGATGAGCAGTTCTTC. It encodes CASSYSRTSGRAGLSLDEQFF. Full variable domain (remainder filled in from reference TRBV19 and TRBJ2-1): DGGITQSPKYLFRKEGQNVTLSCEQNLNHDAMYWYRQDPGQGLRLIYYSQIVNDFQKGDIAEGYSVSREKKESFPLTVTSAQKNPTAFYLCASSYSRTSGRAGLSLDEQFFGPGTRLTVL.

The genes are TRBV7-2 and TRBJ2-1, with 9 bases that match TRBD2. The CDR3 has 15 residues. In germline, CDR1 is SGHTA, CDR2 FQGNSA. Trimming at V came to 3 bases and at J to 5 bases, leaving 5 bases not matched to a gene. CDR3 loop: CASSFPTSGNNEQFF. In DNA, the CDR3 is TGTGCCAGCAGCTTTCCGACTAGCGGAAACAATGAGCAGTTCTTC.

This clonotype has at least ten counts. This chain connects TRBV28 to TRBJ1-2; no reliable D call. V lost 4 bases and J lost 7, with 13 bases in between. CDR1 is MDHEN and CDR2 is SYDVKM in the germline V gene. CDR3 length: 13 amino acids. The CDR3 reads CASSSPSYGGYTF. The CDR3 DNA follows: TGTGCCAGCAGTTCCCCAAGCTATGGTGGCTACACCTTC.

The V and J genes are TRBV7-4 and TRBJ2-3; 9 nucleotides agree with TRBD2. The CDR3 length is 15 residues. Germline CDR1 and CDR2: SGHVT and SQSDAQ. The CDR3 DNA reads as TGTGCTTTATCAAAGACTAGCGGCCGCACAGATACGCAGTATTTT. Residues: CALSKTSGRTDTQYF.